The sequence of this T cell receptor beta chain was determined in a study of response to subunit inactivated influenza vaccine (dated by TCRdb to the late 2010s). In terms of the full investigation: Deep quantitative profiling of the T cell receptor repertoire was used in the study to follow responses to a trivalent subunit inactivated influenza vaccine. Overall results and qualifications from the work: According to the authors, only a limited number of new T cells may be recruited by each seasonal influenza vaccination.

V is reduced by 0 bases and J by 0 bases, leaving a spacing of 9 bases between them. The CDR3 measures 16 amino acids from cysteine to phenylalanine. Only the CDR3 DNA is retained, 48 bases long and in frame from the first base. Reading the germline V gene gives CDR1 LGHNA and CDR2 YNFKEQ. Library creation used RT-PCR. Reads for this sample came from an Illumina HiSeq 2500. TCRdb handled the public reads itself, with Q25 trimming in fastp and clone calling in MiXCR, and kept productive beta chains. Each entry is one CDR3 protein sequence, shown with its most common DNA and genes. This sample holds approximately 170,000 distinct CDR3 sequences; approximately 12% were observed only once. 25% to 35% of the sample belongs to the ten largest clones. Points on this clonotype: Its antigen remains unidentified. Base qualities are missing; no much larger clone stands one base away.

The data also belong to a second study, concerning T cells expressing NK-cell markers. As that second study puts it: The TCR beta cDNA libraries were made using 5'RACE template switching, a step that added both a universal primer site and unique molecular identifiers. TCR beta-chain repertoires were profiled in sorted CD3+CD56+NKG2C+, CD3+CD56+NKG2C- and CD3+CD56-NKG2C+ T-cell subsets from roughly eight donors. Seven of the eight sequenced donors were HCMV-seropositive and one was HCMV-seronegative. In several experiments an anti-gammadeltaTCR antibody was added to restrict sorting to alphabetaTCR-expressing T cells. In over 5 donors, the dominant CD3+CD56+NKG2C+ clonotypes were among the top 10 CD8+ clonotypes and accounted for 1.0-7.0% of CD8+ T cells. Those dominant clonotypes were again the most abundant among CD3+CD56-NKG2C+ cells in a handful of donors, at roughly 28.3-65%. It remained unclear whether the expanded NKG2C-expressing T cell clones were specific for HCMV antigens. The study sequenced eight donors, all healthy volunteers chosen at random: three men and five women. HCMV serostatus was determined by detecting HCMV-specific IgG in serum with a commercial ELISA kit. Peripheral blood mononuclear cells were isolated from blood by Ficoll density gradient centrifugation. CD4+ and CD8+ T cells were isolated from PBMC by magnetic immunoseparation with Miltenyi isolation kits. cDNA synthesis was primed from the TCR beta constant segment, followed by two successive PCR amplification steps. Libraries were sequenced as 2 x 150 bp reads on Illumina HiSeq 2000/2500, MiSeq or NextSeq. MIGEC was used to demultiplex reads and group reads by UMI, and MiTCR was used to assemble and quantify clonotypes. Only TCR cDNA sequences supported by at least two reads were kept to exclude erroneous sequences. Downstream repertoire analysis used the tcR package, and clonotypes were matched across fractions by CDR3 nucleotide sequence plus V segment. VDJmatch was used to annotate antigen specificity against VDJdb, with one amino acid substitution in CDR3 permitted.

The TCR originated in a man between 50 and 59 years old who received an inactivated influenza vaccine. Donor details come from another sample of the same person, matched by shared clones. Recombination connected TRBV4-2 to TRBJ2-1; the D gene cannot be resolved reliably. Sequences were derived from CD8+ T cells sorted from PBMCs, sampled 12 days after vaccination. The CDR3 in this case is CASSQEVMSSYNEQFF. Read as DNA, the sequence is TGTGCCAGCAGCCAAGAAGTCATGAGCTCCTACAATGAGCAGTTCTTC.